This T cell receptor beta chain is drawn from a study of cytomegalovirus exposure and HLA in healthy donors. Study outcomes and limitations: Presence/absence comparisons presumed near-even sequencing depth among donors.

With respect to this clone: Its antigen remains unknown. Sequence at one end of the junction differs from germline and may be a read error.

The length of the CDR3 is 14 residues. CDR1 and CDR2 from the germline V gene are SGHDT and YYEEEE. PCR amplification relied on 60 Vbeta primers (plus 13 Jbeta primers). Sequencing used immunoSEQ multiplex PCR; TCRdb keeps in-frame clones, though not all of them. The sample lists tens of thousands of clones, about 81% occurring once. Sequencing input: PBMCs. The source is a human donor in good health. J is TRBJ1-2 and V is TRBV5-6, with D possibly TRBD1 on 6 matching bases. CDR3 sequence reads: CASSFGGTSYGYPF. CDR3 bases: TGTGCCAGCAGCTTTGGTGGGACAAGTTATGGCTACCCCTTC. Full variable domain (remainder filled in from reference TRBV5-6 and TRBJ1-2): DAGVTQSPTHLIKTRGQQVTLRCSPKSGHDTVSWYQQALGQGPQFIFQYYEEEERQRGNFPDRFSGHQFPNYSSELNVNALLLGDSALYLCASSFGGTSYGYPFGSGTRLTVV.